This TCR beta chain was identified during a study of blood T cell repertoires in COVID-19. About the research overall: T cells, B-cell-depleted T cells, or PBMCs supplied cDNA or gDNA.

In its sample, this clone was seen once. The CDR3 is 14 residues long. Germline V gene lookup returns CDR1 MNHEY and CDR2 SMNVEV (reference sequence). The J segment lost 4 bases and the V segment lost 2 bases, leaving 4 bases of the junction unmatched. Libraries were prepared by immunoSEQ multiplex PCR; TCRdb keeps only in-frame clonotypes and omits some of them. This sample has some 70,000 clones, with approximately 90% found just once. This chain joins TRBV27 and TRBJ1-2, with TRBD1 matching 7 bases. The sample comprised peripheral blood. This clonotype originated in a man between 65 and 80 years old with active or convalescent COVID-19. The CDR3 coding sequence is TGTGCCAGCAGTTTAGATGGACAGGTCTATGGCTACACCTTC. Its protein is CASSLDGQVYGYTF.